One sample yielded the 23 T cell receptor beta chains listed below, sequenced in a study of OX40 agonist ivuxolimab in advanced cancers. TCRdb's table, derived via immunoSEQ multiplex PCR, lists solely in-frame clones and lacks some. Among tens of thousands of clones listed, over 75% were seen once. This material consisted of CD4+ or CD8+ T cells sorted from blood, taken in a trial of the OX40 agonist ivuxolimab. These receptor sequences come from an adult with an advanced solid tumor such as melanoma, head and neck, liver or kidney cancer.

For this clone: The junction shows a germline mismatch at one end, possibly a read error. The chain is built from TRBV5-4 and TRBJ2-3; a weak D match, TRBD2 (6 bases). CDR1 and CDR2 from the germline V gene are SGHNT and YYREEE (reference sequence). The CDR3 runs 14 residues. The DNA of the CDR3 is TGTGCCAGCAGTTTGGGAGGCAGCACAGATACGCAGTATTTT. It specifies CASSLGGSTDTQYF.

The chain couples TRBV30 to TRBJ2-5; 13 bases are a match to TRBD2. The ends lost 2 bases at V and 4 bases at J; junction bases unmatched: 1. Per the germline V gene, CDR1 is GTSNPN and CDR2 is SVGIG (reference sequence). The CDR3 length is 14 residues. The CDR3 nucleotides read TGTGCCTGGAGTAGACTAGCGGGAGGAGAGACCCAGTACTTC. This translates into CAWSRLAGGETQYF. The whole variable domain, remainder taken from reference TRBV30 and TRBJ2-5, is SQTIHQWPATLVQPVGSPLSLECTVEGTSNPNLYWYRQAAGRGLQLLFYSVGIGQISSEVPQNLSASRPQDRQFILSSKKLLLSDSGFYLCAWSRLAGGETQYFGPGTRLLVL.

This chain links TRBV19 with TRBJ1-1; weak D call: TRBD1 (6 bases). The germline CDR1 and CDR2 sequences are LNHDA and SQIVND (reference sequence). The CDR3 extends over 14 amino acids. V shed 3 bases and J shed 1 base, with 9 bases lying between them. CDR3 residues: CASSMQGTNTEAFF. The CDR3, as DNA: TGTGCCAGTAGTATGCAGGGGACGAACACTGAAGCTTTCTTT.

The CDR3 loop is CASSLGADRGETQYF. DNA of the CDR3: TGTGCCAGCAGCTTAGGGGCGGACAGGGGCGAGACCCAGTACTTC. The chain carries TRBV7-6 and TRBJ2-5; 9 bases agree with TRBD1. Germline values: CDR1 SGHVS, CDR2 FNYEAQ. V was clipped by 1 base and J by 5 bases; unmatched bases: 5. There are 15 residues in the CDR3.

The count of this clone is one. The gene calls are TRBV29-1 and TRBJ1-2; D is possibly TRBD1 (6 bases). V lost 6 bases, J lost 8 bases, and 13 bases lay in between. Germline values: CDR1 SQVTM, CDR2 ANQGSEA. The CDR3 contains 11 residues. CDR3: CSVGADGGYTF. The CDR3 region has the DNA TGCAGCGTGGGGGCCGACGGCGGCTACACCTTC. Drawing the rest from reference TRBV29-1 and TRBJ1-2, the complete variable domain is SAVISQKPSRDICQRGTSLTIQCQVDSQVTMMFWYRQQPGQSLTLIATANQGSEATYESGFVIDKFPISRPNLTFSTLTVSNMSPEDSSIYLCSVGADGGYTFGSGTRLTVV.

This clone turned up a few times. J is TRBJ1-4 and V is TRBV2; D unresolved. The CDR3 covers 10 residues. CDR1 and CDR2 from the germline V gene are SNHLY and FYNNEI. Trimming left V 1 base short and J 9 bases short, with 0 bases between. The CDR3 spells CASSEEKLFF. CDR3 DNA sequence: TGTGCCAGCAGTGAAGAAAAACTGTTTTTT.

The rearrangement joins TRBV2 to TRBJ2-1, with TRBD2 matching 7 bases. This CDR3 region has 13 residues. CDR1 is SNHLY, CDR2 FYNNEI, per germline. Trimming removed 7 bases from V and 7 bases from J; junction bases left unmatched: 7. The CDR3 is CASKERERNEQFF. In DNA, the CDR3 is TGTGCCAGCAAGGAGCGGGAAAGGAATGAGCAGTTCTTC.

The chain couples TRBV6-1 to TRBJ1-3; TRBD1 matches at 10 bases. The germline gives CDR1 MNHNS, CDR2 SASEGT. Trimming at V came to 4 bases and at J to 0 bases, leaving 15 bases not matched to a gene. The CDR3 is 20 amino acids. Here the CDR3 reads CASSAGQGNKAVSSGNTIYF. The DNA of the CDR3 is TGTGCCAGCAGTGCGGGACAGGGGAATAAGGCCGTAAGCTCTGGAAACACCATATATTTT.

V is TRBV7-9 and J is TRBJ2-1; 11 bases align to TRBD2. The CDR3 is 19 amino acids. J gave up 2 bases and V 1 base, and 10 bases lay outside the gene matches. CDR1 and CDR2 (germline): SEHNR, FQNEAQ (reference sequence). The CDR3 DNA is TGTGCCAGCAGCTTAGGGGCTTCTAGCGGGGGGCTAGCCTACAATGAGCAGTTCTTC. This encodes CASSLGASSGGLAYNEQFF.

This chain links TRBV27 with TRBJ2-1, with 7 positions matching TRBD2. CDR1 and CDR2 (germline): MNHEY, SMNVEV (reference sequence). The CDR3 has 14 amino acids. V was pared by 2 bases and J by 6 bases, with 4 bases of the junction left unmatched. The CDR3 DNA reads as TGTGCCAGCAGTTTAATACGGGGGGTCAATGAGCAGTTCTTC. Translating it yields CASSLIRGVNEQFF.

The genes are TRBV6-1 and TRBJ1-2; D gene uncertain. The ends were cut back, 3 bases at V and 8 bases at J, with 13 bases in the middle. Germline CDR1 reads MNHNS; CDR2 reads SASEGT. This CDR3 spans 13 amino acids. The CDR3 DNA sequence: TGTGCCAGCAGTGAGACCCCGCTTACCGGCTACACCTTC. Translated, it gives CASSETPLTGYTF.

This sequence joins TRBV6-1 and TRBJ2-3; a weak D match, TRBD1 (6 bases). Trimming removed 10 bases at V and 2 bases at J, with 19 bases between. Germline CDR1 reads MNHNS; CDR2 reads SASEGT. CDR3 length: 15 amino acids. The CDR3 loop is CATAPKRGFTDTQYF. Written as DNA, the CDR3 is TGTGCCACCGCCCCTAAGAGGGGGTTCACAGATACGCAGTATTTT.

This clone appeared once. The sample contains more than one DNA sequence encoding this CDR3. This chain uses TRBV9 with TRBJ2-2; D remains ambiguous. There are 12 residues in the CDR3. Looked up from germline, CDR1 is SGDLS and CDR2 is YYNGEE. V gave up 0 bases and J gave up 6 bases, with 3 bases separating them. CDR3 loop: CASSVGPGELFF. The CDR3 region has the DNA TGTGCCAGCAGCGTAGGGCCCGGGGAGCTGTTTTTT.

This clone has just one count. The chain couples TRBV10-3 to TRBJ1-2; 7 positions match TRBD1. With V trimmed by 4 bases and J by 0 bases, 5 bases remained unmatched. The germline V gene encodes CDR1 ENHRY and CDR2 SYGVKD. The CDR3 length is 15 residues. The DNA of the CDR3 is TGTGCCATCAGTGGTGGGACAGCGTCTAACTATGGCTACACCTTC. Encoded protein: CAISGGTASNYGYTF.

The chain links TRBV19 to TRBJ2-5; a weak D match, TRBD1 (6 bases). Per the germline V gene, CDR1 is LNHDA and CDR2 is SQIVND (reference sequence). Trimming stripped 4 bases from V and 7 bases from J, with 13 bases between. This CDR3 is built from 13 residues. The CDR3 region is CASSTRGDGTQYF. The DNA for the CDR3 is TGTGCCAGTAGTACCAGGGGCGACGGGACCCAGTACTTC.

The chain carries TRBV5-4 and TRBJ2-1; TRBD2 agrees at 11 bases. V was pared by 3 bases and J by 10 bases, with 12 bases of the junction left unmatched. The CDR3 sequence is 16 residues long. CDR1 and CDR2 (germline): SGHNT, YYREEE (reference sequence). CDR3 DNA sequence: TGTGCCAGCAGCTCCGTTAGCGGGAGGGGGGGAAAAGAGCAGTTCTTC. Protein product: CASSSVSGRGGKEQFF.

The chain combines TRBV4-2 with TRBJ2-3, with 9 bases matching TRBD1. The CDR3 extends over 17 amino acids. J lost 3 bases, V lost 1 base, and 8 bases had no gene match. Germline V gene sequence: CDR1 LGHNA, CDR2 YNFKEQ. The CDR3 protein is CASSQGLGQGVTDTQYF. The CDR3 DNA reads as TGTGCCAGCAGCCAAGGACTGGGACAGGGCGTGACAGATACGCAGTATTTT.

The CDR3 nucleotides read TGTGCCAGCAGTTTATCCCAGACAGGGTGGTACAATGAGCAGTTCTTC. Translation gives CASSLSQTGWYNEQFF. This rearrangement joins TRBV27 to TRBJ2-1; 7 bases agree with TRBD1. Germline V CDR1 and CDR2: MNHEY, SMNVEV (reference sequence). Trimming at V came to 0 bases and at J to 4 bases, leaving 6 bases not matched to a gene. The CDR3 totals 16 residues.

This chain links TRBV5-6 with TRBJ1-2; D gene ambiguous. CDR1 is SGHDT, CDR2 YYEEEE, per germline. The V end lost 5 bases, the J end lost 4 bases, and 9 bases lay between the germline ends. This CDR3 region has 12 residues. The CDR3 DNA reads TGTGCCAGCAGGCGGCAGGCCTATGGCTACACCTTC. This encodes CASRRQAYGYTF. The whole variable domain, remainder taken from reference TRBV5-6 and TRBJ1-2, is DAGVTQSPTHLIKTRGQQVTLRCSPKSGHDTVSWYQQALGQGPQFIFQYYEEEERQRGNFPDRFSGHQFPNYSSELNVNALLLGDSALYLCASRRQAYGYTFGSGTRLTVV.

The CDR3 sequence is CASSLSRLAGGSTGELFF. The CDR3 nucleotides are TGTGCCAGCAGTTTATCCCGACTAGCGGGAGGGAGCACCGGGGAGCTGTTTTTT. V is TRBV27 and J is TRBJ2-2; 14 positions agree with TRBD2. With 0 bases clipped from V and 4 bases from J, the junction kept 4 bases outside the gene matches. Per germline, CDR1 MNHEY and CDR2 SMNVEV (reference sequence). The CDR3 spans 18 residues.

V gene TRBV4-2 combines with J gene TRBJ2-1, with 10 bases aligning to TRBD2. The V and J ends lost 3 bases and 8 bases, in that order; junction bases with no gene match: 16. The germline gives CDR1 LGHNA, CDR2 YNFKEQ. The CDR3 extends over 18 amino acids. CDR3 protein: CASSHLSGLAREGDEQFF. The CDR3 bases are TGTGCCAGCAGCCACCTCTCGGGACTAGCGAGAGAAGGGGATGAGCAGTTCTTC.

CDR3 DNA: TGTGCCAGCAGTTCCTCGGTCACCTACGAGCAGTACTTC. It encodes CASSSSVTYEQYF. This rearrangement joins TRBV27 to TRBJ2-7; D is uncertain. In germline, CDR1 is MNHEY, CDR2 SMNVEV (reference sequence). Trimming shortened V by 4 bases and J by 2 bases, and 9 bases separated the two germline ends. There are 13 residues in the CDR3.

The genes are TRBV2 and TRBJ2-3; no clear D. The V gene's germline CDR1 is SNHLY and CDR2 FYNNEI. The CDR3 runs to 15 residues. Trimming left V 7 bases short and J 0 bases short, with 14 bases between. DNA for the CDR3: TGTGCCAGCACCCTTGGGTTGGGCAGCACAGATACGCAGTATTTT. It translates to CASTLGLGSTDTQYF.